This T cell receptor (beta chain) was captured by sequencing in a study of PD-1 blockade in mismatch repair-deficient tumors. Produced via immunoSEQ multiplex PCR; TCRdb's table is partial and in-frame only. The sample has around 100,000 clones, about three quarters seen once. The clonotype comes from an adult with mismatch repair-deficient cancer. The sample in question was peripheral blood, obtained 60 weeks after starting pembrolizumab.

CDR3 residues: CASRPSPGQGEETQYF. The CDR3 DNA sequence: TGTGCCAGCAGACCTAGCCCTGGACAGGGAGAAGAGACCCAGTACTTC. The chain carries TRBV25-1 and TRBJ2-5; 8 bases match TRBD1. The length of the CDR3 is 16 residues. V lost 6 bases and J lost 3; bases outside the gene matches: 12. Germline V gives CDR1 MGHDK, CDR2 SYGVNS. Full variable domain (rest looked up from reference TRBV25-1 and TRBJ2-5): EADIYQTPRYLVIGTGKKITLECSQTMGHDKMYWYQQDPGMELHLIHYSYGVNSTEKGDLSSESTVSRIRTEHFPLTLESARPSHTSQYLCASRPSPGQGEETQYFGPGTRLLVL.